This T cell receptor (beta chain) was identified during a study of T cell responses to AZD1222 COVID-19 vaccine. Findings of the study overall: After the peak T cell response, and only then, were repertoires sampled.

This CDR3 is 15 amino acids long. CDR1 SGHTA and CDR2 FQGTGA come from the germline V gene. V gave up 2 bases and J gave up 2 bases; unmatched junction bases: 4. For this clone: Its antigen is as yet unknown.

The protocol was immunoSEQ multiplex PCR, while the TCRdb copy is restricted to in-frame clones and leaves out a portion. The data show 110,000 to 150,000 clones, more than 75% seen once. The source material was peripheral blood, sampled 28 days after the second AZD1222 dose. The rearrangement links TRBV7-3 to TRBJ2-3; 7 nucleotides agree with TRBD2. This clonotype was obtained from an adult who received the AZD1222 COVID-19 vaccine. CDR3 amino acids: CASSLGGLSTDTQYF. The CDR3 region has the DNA TGTGCCAGCAGCTTAGGGGGACTATCCACAGATACGCAGTATTTT.